These 17 T cell receptor beta chains originate from one sample sequenced in a study of long-term antiretroviral therapy in people with HIV. The libraries were made with immunoSEQ v3.0 at survey level. Only in-frame clones appear in the TCRdb table, and some are missing; sequencing was by immunoSEQ multiplex PCR. In the table there are 30,000 to 35,000 clones, roughly 85% of which are singletons. The material was unsorted PBMCs, obtained 0.4 years before starting antiretroviral therapy. Every receptor here comes from a man aged 18 to 30 with HIV.

The chain carries TRBV7-2 and TRBJ2-3; 9 bases fit TRBD2. This CDR3 is 18 amino acids long. V trimming: 0 bases; J trimming: 2 bases; junction bases outside the gene matches: 9. CDR1 is SGHTA and CDR2 is FQGNSA in the germline V gene. CDR3 protein: CASSLALRLAGFTDTQYF. CDR3 sequence (DNA): TGTGCCAGCAGCTTAGCCTTACGGCTAGCGGGATTCACAGATACGCAGTATTTT.

The chain has TRBV6-1 and TRBJ1-2; 8 bases are shared with TRBD1. V lost 6 bases and J lost 0; bases outside the gene matches: 0. Looked up from germline, CDR1 is MNHNS and CDR2 is SASEGT. The CDR3 runs 13 residues. The CDR3 loop reads CASRTGANYGYTF. The CDR3 region has the DNA TGTGCCAGCAGGACAGGGGCTAACTATGGCTACACCTTC.

This clone was recorded once. The CDR3 DNA sequence: TGTGCCTCACGGACTGTGAACTATGGCTACACCTTC. Amino acids: CASRTVNYGYTF. The chain joins TRBV6-5 to TRBJ1-2, with unresolved D. This CDR3 region has 12 residues. V was clipped by 11 bases and J by 2 bases, with 12 bases between them. Germline V gene lookup returns CDR1 MNHEY and CDR2 SVGAGI.

This sequence joins TRBV7-9 and TRBJ2-2; weak D call: TRBD2 (6 bases). Trimming took 6 bases from V and 6 from J, leaving 11 bases between them. This CDR3 contains 13 residues. The V gene's germline CDR1 is SEHNR and CDR2 FQNEAQ (reference sequence). The CDR3 protein is CASRHRGSGELFF. For the CDR3, the DNA is TGTGCCAGCAGGCATCGGGGGTCCGGGGAGCTGTTTTTT. Variable domain in full (rest from reference TRBV7-9 and TRBJ2-2): DTGVSQNPRHKITKRGQNVTFRCDPISEHNRLYWYRQTLGQGPEFLTYFQNEAQLEKSRLLSDRFSAERPKGSFSTLEIQRTEQGDSAMYLCASRHRGSGELFFGEGSRLTVL.

The J gene is TRBJ2-7, the V gene TRBV14; weak D call: TRBD2 (6 bases). Germline V gives CDR1 SGHDN, CDR2 FVKESK. The germline V and J ends were trimmed by 2 bases and 0 bases, with 11 bases remaining between them. The CDR3 is 15 amino acids. The CDR3 spells CASSQTGGLSYEQYF. The DNA of the CDR3 is TGTGCCAGCAGCCAAACCGGGGGACTCTCCTACGAGCAGTACTTC.

The J gene is TRBJ1-1, the V gene TRBV27; D gene uncertain. V gave up 3 bases and J gave up 5 bases, with 10 bases separating them. CDR1 and CDR2 from the germline V gene are MNHEY and SMNVEV (reference sequence). CDR3 size: 13 residues. CDR3 bases: TGTGCCAGCAGTTTGGGTCCTGGGACTGAAGCTTTCTTT. This encodes CASSLGPGTEAFF.

The rearrangement joins TRBV5-6 to TRBJ2-3, with D possibly matching TRBD2 (6 bases). V shed 0 bases and J shed 0 bases, with 11 bases lying between them. Germline CDR1 reads SGHDT; CDR2 reads YYEEEE. The CDR3 is made up of 16 amino acids. In nucleotides, the CDR3 is TGTGCCAGCAGCTTGGTTCTAGCGCCCAGCACAGATACGCAGTATTTT. Translated: CASSLVLAPSTDTQYF.

The gene calls are TRBV2 and TRBJ2-7; no clear D. Germline-derived CDR1 and CDR2 are SNHLY and FYNNEI. This CDR3 is built from 14 residues. V was shortened by 9 bases and J by 6 bases, with 21 bases between the two germline ends. The CDR3 nucleotides are TGTGCCAGTACCAGAGCCGGGTCGGTCCGCGAGCAGTACTTC. This codes for CASTRAGSVREQYF.

V gene TRBV4-2 combines with J gene TRBJ2-3; no clear D gene. CDR1 and CDR2 (germline): LGHNA, YNFKEQ. The CDR3 loop spans 13 amino acids. The V end lost 0 bases, the J end lost 4 bases, and 5 bases lay between the germline ends. The CDR3 is CASSQDIPDTQYF. The CDR3 DNA reads TGTGCCAGCAGCCAAGATATCCCAGATACGCAGTATTTT.

This chain uses TRBV4-3 with TRBJ1-5; no firm D call. The CDR3 extends over 15 amino acids. V lost 0 bases to trimming and J lost 6 bases, with 12 bases between them. From germline, CDR1 is LGHNA and CDR2 YSLEER. DNA of the CDR3: TGCGCCAGCAGCCAAGATAAGGGTTGGGGTCAGCCCCAGCATTTT. It translates to CASSQDKGWGQPQHF.

This chain uses TRBV9 with TRBJ2-3; D remains unclear. Deletions cut 0 bases from V and 0 bases from J, with 17 bases between. The CDR3 consists of 18 residues. The germline V gene has CDR1 SGDLS and CDR2 YYNGEE. This CDR3 is CASSVGRALDVSTDTQYF. The DNA of the CDR3 is TGTGCCAGCAGCGTAGGCCGGGCCCTCGATGTCAGCACAGATACGCAGTATTTT.

The chain joins TRBV21-1 to TRBJ1-5; no check of the table's D call, TRBD1, against the DNA was made. TRBV21-1 is classified as a pseudogene. The CDR3 loop spans 15 amino acids. The CDR3: CASSNWDRANQPQHF. CDR3 nucleotide sequence: TGTGCCAGCAGCAATTGGGACAGGGCAAATCAGCCCCAGCATTTT.

V usage is TRBV7-8 and J usage is TRBJ1-4; 11 bases agree with TRBD1. The CDR3 is made up of 14 amino acids. J lost 12 bases, V lost 6 bases, and 9 bases had no gene match. Germline lookup yields CDR1 SGHVS and CDR2 FQNEAQ. CDR3 in amino acids: CASSTPGQGAELFF. DNA for the CDR3: TGTGCCAGCAGTACCCCTGGACAGGGGGCAGAACTGTTTTTT.

V usage is TRBV6-4 and J usage is TRBJ2-1, with no clear D. The length of the CDR3 is 12 residues. Germline values: CDR1 MRHNA, CDR2 SNTAGT. Trimming pared 2 bases from V and 6 bases from J, leaving 5 bases between. The CDR3 region has the DNA TGTGCCAGCAGTGACCAATTCAATGAGCAGTTCTTC. The encoded protein is CASSDQFNEQFF.

The chain joins TRBV29-1 to TRBJ2-7; 7 bases line up with TRBD1. CDR1 is SQVTM, CDR2 ANQGSEA, per germline. V shed 4 bases, J shed 4 bases, and the junction held 4 bases outside the gene matches. This CDR3 contains 12 residues. The CDR3 protein is CSVAQGRYEQYF. In nucleotides, the CDR3 is TGCAGCGTTGCACAGGGGCGGTACGAGCAGTACTTC.

The chain recombines TRBV2 with TRBJ2-2; D is possibly TRBD2 (5 bases). This CDR3 has 14 amino acids. The V end lost 3 bases, the J end lost 7 bases, and 12 bases lay between the germline ends. The germline V gene encodes CDR1 SNHLY and CDR2 FYNNEI. CDR3 region: CASSEIVRGGELFF. In DNA, the CDR3 is TGTGCCAGCAGTGAGATCGTCCGGGGCGGGGAGCTGTTTTTT.

A single count supports this clone. The V call is TRBV5-4, the J call TRBJ2-5, with D perhaps TRBD2 (5 bases). V lost 2 bases and J 3 bases, leaving 11 bases between the germline ends. The germline V gene encodes CDR1 SGHNT and CDR2 YYREEE (reference sequence). The CDR3 runs to 14 residues. CDR3 sequence reads: CASSFRWREETQYF. As DNA, the CDR3 is TGTGCCAGCAGCTTCAGGTGGCGGGAAGAGACCCAGTACTTC.